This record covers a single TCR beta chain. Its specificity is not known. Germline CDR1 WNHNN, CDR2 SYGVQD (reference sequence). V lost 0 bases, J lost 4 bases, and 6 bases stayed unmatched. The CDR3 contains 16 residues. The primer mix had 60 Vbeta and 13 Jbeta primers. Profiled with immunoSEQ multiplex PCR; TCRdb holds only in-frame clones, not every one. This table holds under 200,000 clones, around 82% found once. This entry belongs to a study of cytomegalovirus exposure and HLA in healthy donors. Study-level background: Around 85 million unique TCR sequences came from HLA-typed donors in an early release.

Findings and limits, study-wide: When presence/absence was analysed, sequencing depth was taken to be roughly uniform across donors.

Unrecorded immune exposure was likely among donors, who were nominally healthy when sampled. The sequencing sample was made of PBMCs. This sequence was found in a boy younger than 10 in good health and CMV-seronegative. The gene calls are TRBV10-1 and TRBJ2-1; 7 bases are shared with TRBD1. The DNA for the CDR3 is TGCGCCAGCAGTGAGTCAGGGGACAGTTTTTACAATGAGCAGTTCTTC. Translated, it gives CASSESGDSFYNEQFF.